This section outlines one T cell receptor beta chain sequence together with its context. What it recognizes is unknown. The record originates from a study of T cell repertoires in cytomegalovirus infection. Study outcomes and limitations: Cumulative frequency (of public TCR beta family members) identified carriers of CMV plus the relevant HLA.

TCRdb itself ran the reads through MiXCR, one entry per CDR3 protein. The data show some 350,000 distinct CDR3 sequences, roughly 20% seen once. The CDR3 extends over 12 amino acids. Germline CDR1 reads MNHEY; CDR2 reads SVGEGT. Trimming stripped 2 bases from V and 9 bases from J, with 8 bases between. The sequenced material came from PBMCs. This chain connects TRBV6-2 or TRBV6-3 to TRBJ1-5; D unclear. This receptor was taken from a human donor in good health (CMV status not recorded). Some clones in this sample may be carry-over from other donors' samples. CDR3 residues: CASSYPGPPQHF. CDR3 nucleotide sequence: TGTGCCAGCAGTTACCCGGGTCCGCCCCAGCATTTT.